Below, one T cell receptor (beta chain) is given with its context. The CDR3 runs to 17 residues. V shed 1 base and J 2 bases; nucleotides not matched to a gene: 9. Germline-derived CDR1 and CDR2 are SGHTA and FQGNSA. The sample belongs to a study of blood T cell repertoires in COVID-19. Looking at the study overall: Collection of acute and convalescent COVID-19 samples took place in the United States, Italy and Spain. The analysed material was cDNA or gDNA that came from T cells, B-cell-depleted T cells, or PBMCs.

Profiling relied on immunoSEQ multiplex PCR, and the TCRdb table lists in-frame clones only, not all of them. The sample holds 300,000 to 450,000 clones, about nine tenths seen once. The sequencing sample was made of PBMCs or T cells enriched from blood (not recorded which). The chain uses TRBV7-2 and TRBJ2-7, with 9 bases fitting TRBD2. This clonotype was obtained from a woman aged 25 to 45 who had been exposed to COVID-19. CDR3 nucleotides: TGTGCCAGCAGCTTAGGGGGCCTCTTAGCGGGAGCCTACGAGCAGTACTTC. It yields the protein CASSLGGLLAGAYEQYF.